The present T cell receptor beta chain was sequenced within a study of TIL therapy for anti-PD-1-resistant metastatic lung cancer. At the level of the study: A few tumors were EGFR-mutant and two were ALK-rearranged. Median tumor mutation burden was roughly 1.5 mutations per megabase.

The germline gives CDR1 SQVTM, CDR2 ANQGSEA. The CDR3 sequence is 12 residues long. Trimming took off 6 bases at V and 6 bases at J, with 14 bases between the two ends. Indicated time point: pre-treatment sample, taken before nivolumab and TIL therapy. General study findings and limits: Infused TIL clonotypes partially replaced the baseline blood repertoire, then decayed over months.

A remark on this clone: Its specificity is unknown.

The immunoSEQ assay was v3. Sequencing depth was 1.9 million or so read pairs for survey level, roughly 4.5-6.5 million for deep. Here immunoSEQ multiplex PCR was the method, and the copy in TCRdb shows in-frame clones only, minus some. The data contain 50,000 to 70,000 clones, over 75% of them singletons. This sequence originates from a person between 25 and 80 years old with non-small cell lung cancer. The material sequenced was blood, taken at baseline. The chain has TRBV29-1 and TRBJ1-2, with D possibly matching TRBD1 (6 bases). The CDR3, as DNA: TGCAGCGTGGCAGGAAGGGGGAATGGCTACACCTTC. Encoded protein: CSVAGRGNGYTF.